This T cell receptor (beta chain) was identified during a study of brain T cells in children with intractable seizures. Data came from immunoSEQ multiplex PCR; TCRdb stores just in-frame clones and leaves some out. The sample lists about 340,000 clones, 85% to 95% occurring once. CDR1 is MNHEY, CDR2 SVGAGI, per germline. V dropped 7 bases and J dropped 1; count of bases not matched to a gene: 9. The length of the CDR3 is 15 residues. The time point: blood from clinic visit 5 months post-surgery; TSC patient then seizure free. The receptor was isolated from a boy under two years old with tuberous sclerosis and intractable seizures. The genes are TRBV6-5 and TRBJ2-5; 7 nucleotides line up with TRBD2. Sequences were derived from peripheral blood, sampled approximately 5 months after surgery. CDR3 sequence: CASKGLYTSQETQYF. The CDR3, as DNA: TGTGCCAGCAAGGGACTATACACGTCCCAAGAGACCCAGTACTTC.